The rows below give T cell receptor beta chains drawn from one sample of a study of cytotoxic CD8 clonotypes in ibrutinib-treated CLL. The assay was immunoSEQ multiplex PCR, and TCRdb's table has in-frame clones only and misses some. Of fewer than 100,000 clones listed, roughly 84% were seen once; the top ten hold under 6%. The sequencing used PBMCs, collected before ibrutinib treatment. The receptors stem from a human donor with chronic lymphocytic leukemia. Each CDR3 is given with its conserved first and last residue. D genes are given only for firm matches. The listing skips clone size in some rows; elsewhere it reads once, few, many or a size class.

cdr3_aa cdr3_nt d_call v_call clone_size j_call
CASSYPTTGRGTQYF TGTGCCAGCAGCTACCCAACGACAGGGCGTGGGACCCAGTACTTC TRBD1 TRBV6-5 once TRBJ2-5
CASSLAGGSGANVLTF TGTGCCAGCAGCTTAGCAGGGGGCTCTGGGGCCAACGTCCTGACTTTC . TRBV7-9 few TRBJ2-6
CASSYSSNTEAFF TGTGCCAGCAGTTATTCTTCGAACACTGAAGCTTTCTTT . TRBV6-5 . TRBJ1-1
CASSLVAGSSYNEQFF TGTGCCAGCAGCTTGGTAGCGGGAAGCTCCTACAATGAGCAGTTCTTC TRBD2 TRBV7-3 . TRBJ2-1
CAWSVTGTGDSEQYF TGTGCCTGGAGTGTTACTGGGACAGGGGATTCCGAGCAGTACTTC TRBD1 TRBV30 . TRBJ2-7
CASSLLGGTSSYNEQFF TGTGCCAGCAGCTTGCTTGGTGGGACCAGCTCCTACAATGAGCAGTTCTTC . TRBV11-2 . TRBJ2-1
CASSAGQGAHEQYF TGTGCCAGCAGTGCGGGACAGGGGGCCCACGAGCAGTACTTC TRBD1 TRBV2 . TRBJ2-7
CASSAGGTSGVPYEQYF TGCGCCAGCAGCGCAGGAGGGACTAGCGGGGTACCCTACGAGCAGTACTTC TRBD2 TRBV5-1 . TRBJ2-7
CASSPGQGMNTEAFF TGTGCCAGCAGCCCCGGACAGGGGATGAACACTGAAGCTTTCTTT TRBD1 TRBV7-8 . TRBJ1-1
CASTGTGVRQPQHF TGTGCCAGTACCGGGACAGGGGTACGTCAGCCCCAGCATTTT TRBD1 TRBV7-9 . TRBJ1-5
CASSPKETTDTQYF TGTGCCAGCAGTCCCAAGGAGACCACAGATACGCAGTATTTT . TRBV27 . TRBJ2-3